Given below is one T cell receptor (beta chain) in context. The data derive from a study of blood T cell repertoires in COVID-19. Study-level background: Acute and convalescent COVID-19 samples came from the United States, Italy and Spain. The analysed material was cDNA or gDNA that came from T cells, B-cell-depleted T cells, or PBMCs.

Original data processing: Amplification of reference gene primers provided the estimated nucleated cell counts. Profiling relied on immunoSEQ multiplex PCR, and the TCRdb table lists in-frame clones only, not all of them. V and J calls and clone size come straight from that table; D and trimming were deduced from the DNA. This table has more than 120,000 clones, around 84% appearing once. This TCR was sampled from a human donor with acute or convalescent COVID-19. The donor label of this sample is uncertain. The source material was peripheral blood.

CDR3 coding DNA: TGCAGCGTTGAAGAAGGGGAGGTGAACACCGGGGAGCTGTTTTTT. Translating gives CSVEEGEVNTGELFF. The chain has TRBV29-1 and TRBJ2-2, with D tentatively TRBD2 (6 bases). The V end was cut by 0 bases, the J end by 1 base, with 9 bases between. Per germline, CDR1 SQVTM and CDR2 ANQGSEA. The CDR3 is 15 amino acids.